A single sample gave rise to the 17 T cell receptor beta chains below, sequenced in a study of T cell repertoires in cytomegalovirus infection. TCRdb re-called the reads with MiXCR, one entry per CDR3 protein. The sample has about 34,000 distinct CDR3 sequences; around half are singletons. These TCRs' antigens remain unknown. Here the sequenced sample was CD8+ T cells from cultured PBMCs, taken from culture after CMV antigen stimulation. The receptors were gathered from a human donor in good health (CMV status not recorded). Some clones in this sample may be carry-over from other donors' samples.

This chain connects TRBV19 to TRBJ2-5; no reliable D call. Trimming pared 2 bases from V and 3 bases from J, leaving 10 bases between. The CDR3 runs to 14 residues. In germline, CDR1 is LNHDA, CDR2 SQIVND (reference sequence). The CDR3 spells CASSILDLKETQYF. The CDR3, as DNA: TGTGCCAGTAGTATATTGGACCTGAAAGAGACCCAGTACTTC.

The chain couples TRBV29-1 to TRBJ2-1; possibly TRBD1 for D (6 bases). The CDR3 is 15 amino acids. V was shortened by 0 bases and J by 5 bases, with 14 bases between the two germline ends. Per germline, CDR1 SQVTM and CDR2 ANQGSEA. DNA of the CDR3: TGCAGCGTTGAAGAACAGGGTAGGGAAAACAATGAGCAGTTCTTC. It specifies CSVEEQGRENNEQFF.

The chain links TRBV27 to TRBJ1-2; 7 positions agree with TRBD1. The CDR3 spans 13 residues. Germline-derived CDR1 and CDR2 are MNHEY and SMNVEV (reference sequence). With 7 bases clipped from V and 6 bases from J, the junction kept 8 bases outside the gene matches. Here the CDR3 reads CASTSGGSNGYTF. CDR3 DNA sequence: TGTGCCAGCACCTCAGGGGGATCTAATGGCTACACCTTC.

Only one count was recorded for this clonotype. The genes are TRBV7-3 and TRBJ1-2; 7 bases fit TRBD1. The J segment lost 7 bases and the V segment lost 5 bases, leaving 10 bases of the junction unmatched. Germline assignment: CDR1 SGHTA and CDR2 FQGTGA. This CDR3 has 14 residues. CDR3 protein: CASSVDREGGGYTF. The CDR3 bases are TGTGCCAGCAGCGTCGACAGGGAGGGTGGTGGCTACACCTTC.

This clonotype was detected only a few times. The chain has TRBV7-9 and TRBJ2-1; 12 bases line up with TRBD2. Per the germline V gene, CDR1 is SEHNR and CDR2 is FQNEAQ (reference sequence). The CDR3 contains 16 residues. V lost 5 bases and J lost 5; bases outside the gene matches: 7. The CDR3 coding sequence is TGTGCCAGCAGCCTCAGACTAGCGGGAGCAAACAATGAGCAGTTCTTC. This sequence encodes CASSLRLAGANNEQFF.

This clonotype was seen a handful of times. This rearrangement joins TRBV20-1 to TRBJ1-4, with D perhaps TRBD1 (5 bases). The V end was cut by 1 base, the J end by 7 bases, with 22 bases between. This CDR3 has 17 residues. Germline loops: CDR1 DFQATT, CDR2 SNEGSKA (reference sequence). In DNA, the CDR3 is TGCAGTGCTAGAGGCCGACACCAAGGCAGGGTCTCTGAAAAACTGTTTTTT. Its protein is CSARGRHQGRVSEKLFF.

This clonotype showed up many times. This chain uses TRBV12-3 or TRBV12-4 with TRBJ1-2; D gene uncertain. The CDR3 totals 14 residues. Trimming left V 5 bases short and J 4 bases short, with 14 bases between. Written as DNA, the CDR3 is TGTGCCAGCAGTATGGGCCCTACTGGCTATGGCTACACCTTC. Translation: CASSMGPTGYGYTF.

This clonotype appeared many times. V usage is TRBV7-2 and J usage is TRBJ1-2; 9 nucleotides align to TRBD1. The junction had 8 bases not matched to a gene; V was cut back by 4 bases and J by 8 bases. CDR3 size: 14 residues. Germline V CDR1 and CDR2: SGHTA, FQGNSA. The CDR3 region is CASSSGTGYLGYTF. The DNA of the CDR3 is TGTGCCAGCAGCTCCGGGACAGGGTATCTCGGCTACACCTTC. Based on the CDR3 plus reference TRBV7-2 and TRBJ1-2, the full variable domain is GAGVSQSPSNKVTEKGKDVELRCDPISGHTALYWYRQSLGQGLEFLIYFQGNSAPDKSGLPSDRFSAERTGGSVSTLTIQRTQQEDSAVYLCASSSGTGYLGYTFGSGTRLTVV.

The rearrangement links TRBV2 to TRBJ2-6; D is unresolved. The V end lost 2 bases, the J end lost 0 bases, and 8 bases lay between the germline ends. The CDR3 has 16 amino acids. Germline lookup yields CDR1 SNHLY and CDR2 FYNNEI. The CDR3 coding sequence is TGTGCCAGCAGTGAAATTGGATTCTCTGGGGCCAACGTCCTGACTTTC. Translated, it gives CASSEIGFSGANVLTF.

V and J are TRBV19 and TRBJ1-1, with TRBD1 identical over 10 bases. The CDR3 is 13 amino acids. The trim removed 8 bases at V and 5 bases at J, leaving 5 bases unmatched. CDR1 is LNHDA, CDR2 SQIVND, per germline (reference sequence). The CDR3 DNA reads as TGTGCCAGTGGACAGGGGGTTTGGACTGAAGCTTTCTTT. The encoded protein is CASGQGVWTEAFF.

This clonotype was detected many times. The chain carries TRBV11-2 and TRBJ1-2; 9 nucleotides align to TRBD1. Germline V gene data show CDR1 as SGHAT and CDR2 as FQNNGV. The CDR3 is 13 residues long. V lost 4 bases to trimming and J lost 8 bases; unmatched junction nucleotides: 5. DNA for the CDR3: TGTGCCAGCAGCTACCGGACAGGGGTCGGCTACACCTTC. Residues: CASSYRTGVGYTF.

V gene TRBV20-1 combines with J gene TRBJ2-1; no firm D call. Germline loops: CDR1 DFQATT, CDR2 SNEGSKA (reference sequence). V was pared by 2 bases and J by 0 bases, with 8 bases between. This CDR3 has 14 residues. The CDR3 DNA is TGCAGTGCTAGAACTCCGAGCTCCTACAATGAGCAGTTCTTC. Translation: CSARTPSSYNEQFF.

The table lists this clonotype with a few counts. The J gene is TRBJ2-1, the V gene TRBV7-2; D is unresolved. The V and J ends lost 7 bases and 6 bases respectively, with 4 bases between them. This CDR3 has 10 residues. Germline V gene data show CDR1 as SGHTA and CDR2 as FQGNSA. The CDR3, as DNA: TGTGCCAGCACCAGCAATGAGCAGTTCTTC. Its protein is CASTSNEQFF.

This clonotype was observed many times. The V and J genes are TRBV7-2 and TRBJ2-2, with 9 positions matching TRBD2. This CDR3 is 15 amino acids long. CDR1 is SGHTA and CDR2 is FQGNSA in the germline V gene. Trimming cost V 3 bases and J 8 bases; bases outside gene matches: 7. DNA for the CDR3: TGTGCCAGCAGCTTTAAAAGCGGGGGGCAGGGGGAGCTGTTTTTT. This gives the protein CASSFKSGGQGELFF.

The rearrangement joins TRBV6-1 to TRBJ2-7; 8 bases line up with TRBD1. Trimming removed 3 bases from V and 3 bases from J; junction bases left unmatched: 7. Germline V CDR1 and CDR2: MNHNS, SASEGT. CDR3 size: 15 residues. The CDR3 sequence: CASSDGQGGFYEQYF. The DNA of the CDR3 is TGTGCCAGCAGTGACGGACAGGGTGGGTTCTACGAGCAGTACTTC.

This chain joins TRBV2 and TRBJ2-1, with 8 bases matching TRBD2. The CDR3 loop spans 19 amino acids. From germline, CDR1 is SNHLY and CDR2 FYNNEI. J was trimmed by 6 bases and V by 1 base; bases with no gene match: 17. The CDR3 reads CASSEGRSAGEAGTNEQFF. The CDR3 region has the DNA TGTGCCAGCAGTGAAGGGCGGTCAGCGGGAGAAGCGGGAACCAATGAGCAGTTCTTC. Filled out from reference TRBV2 and TRBJ2-1, the complete variable domain reads EPEVTQTPSHQVTQMGQEVILRCVPISNHLYFYWYRQILGQKVEFLVSFYNNEISEKSEIFDDQFSVERPDGSNFTLKIRSTKLEDSAMYFCASSEGRSAGEAGTNEQFFGPGTRLTVL.

The chain combines TRBV28 with TRBJ2-3, with D perhaps TRBD1 or TRBD2 (5 bases each). The CDR3 sequence is 17 residues long. Germline CDR1 MDHEN, CDR2 SYDVKM. Trimming stripped 6 bases from V and 2 bases from J, with 21 bases between. The CDR3 sequence is CASRDLPGRSLTDTQYF. The DNA for the CDR3 is TGTGCCAGCAGAGACCTCCCGGGGCGGAGCCTCACAGATACGCAGTATTTT.